This T cell receptor beta chain appears in the sequencing data of a study of T cell responses to AZD1222 COVID-19 vaccine. Generated by immunoSEQ multiplex PCR, the TCRdb table keeps only in-frame clones and is missing some. The data show approximately 89,000 clones, around 84% seen once. Comment on this clone: An end of the junction differs from the germline gene, which may be a read error.

Germline V gene lookup returns CDR1 MNHEY and CDR2 SVGAGI. CDR3 length: 11 residues. Sequencing was performed on peripheral blood, taken 28 days after the second AZD1222 dose. This sequence was found in an adult who received the AZD1222 COVID-19 vaccine. The J gene is TRBJ1-2, the V gene TRBV6-5, with D perhaps matching TRBD1 (6 bases). This chain's CDR3 is CASSSRGQYLF. CDR3 in DNA: TGTGCCAGCAGTTCCCGAGGACAGTACCTCTTC.